This T cell receptor beta chain stems from a study of shared clonotypes between healthy human individuals. The wider study: A couple of women and three men aged 18 to 49 served as donors. Study-wide findings and caveats: Unshared clonotypes carried lower generation probabilities than those common to all four donors.

The V gene's germline CDR1 is SGHTA and CDR2 FQGNSA. There are 13 residues in the CDR3. V shed 5 bases and J shed 3 bases, with 7 bases lying between them. Using immunoSEQ multiplex PCR, the repertoire was profiled, and TCRdb retains in-frame clones only, with some absent. The sample records fewer than 2.5 million clones, 93% being singletons. Comment on this clone: Its specificity is not known.

Naive CD4+ cells were CD45RA-selected; the remaining cells were memory. This chain joins TRBV7-2 and TRBJ1-4; D is uncertain. The specimen sequenced was naive CD4+ T cells from PBMCs. The subset here: CD45RA+ positively selected. The sequence was obtained from a man aged 18 to 30 in good health. Some clones in this sample may be carry-over from other donors' samples. The CDR3 DNA reads TGTGCCAGCAGCGGACGGCCTAATGAAAAACTGTTTTTT. Translated, it gives CASSGRPNEKLFF.